This is a list of T cell receptor beta chains from one sample in a study of cytomegalovirus exposure and HLA in healthy donors. The protocol was immunoSEQ multiplex PCR, while the TCRdb copy is restricted to in-frame clones and leaves out a portion. The profile shows around 100,000 clones, about 60% of them singletons. Specimen: PBMCs. These receptors originate from a human donor in good health. The CDR3 runs from the conserved cysteine through the conserved F or W. A D gene is named only where the DNA matches it firmly. The listing skips clone size in some rows; elsewhere it reads once, few, many or a size class.

CDR3: CASSQARGAGQDGELFF; DNA: TGTGCCAGCAGCCAGGCACGGGGAGCGGGCCAAGACGGGGAGCTGTTTTTT; J: TRBJ2-2; D: NA; length: 17; size: NA; V: TRBV5-8
CDR3: CASSQDLAGNRYF; DNA: TGTGCCAGCAGCCAAGATCTCGCAGGGAATAGGTACTTC; J: TRBJ2-7; D: NA; length: 13; size: NA; V: TRBV14
CDR3: CASSYSGTTSTDTQYF; DNA: TGTGCCAGCAGTTACTCGGGGACTACTAGCACAGATACGCAGTATTTT; J: TRBJ2-3; D: TRBD2; length: 16; size: NA; V: TRBV6-5
CDR3: CASSFSTPAGPNEKLFF; DNA: TGTGCCAGCAGCTTTTCGACACCTGCAGGGCCCAATGAAAAACTGTTTTTT; J: TRBJ1-4; D: NA; length: 17; size: few; V: TRBV5-6
CDR3: CASSPQGAYEQYF; DNA: TGTGCCAGCTCACCACAGGGGGCTTACGAGCAGTACTTC; J: TRBJ2-7; D: TRBD1; length: 13; size: once; V: TRBV18
CDR3: CASKEGMGGTEAFF; DNA: TGTGCCAGCAAAGAGGGGATGGGGGGCACTGAAGCTTTCTTT; J: TRBJ1-1; D: NA; length: 14; size: NA; V: TRBV2
CDR3: CASSPDRDREKLFF; DNA: TGTGCCAGCAGCCCAGACAGGGATCGTGAAAAACTGTTTTTT; J: TRBJ1-4; D: TRBD1; length: 14; size: NA; V: TRBV7-9
CDR3: CATSRDAAGGYEQYF; DNA: TGTGCCACCAGCAGAGATGCGGCGGGAGGGTACGAGCAGTACTTC; J: TRBJ2-7; D: TRBD2; length: 15; size: NA; V: TRBV15
CDR3: CASTPDRGGTEAFF; DNA: TGTGCCAGCACCCCCGACAGGGGGGGCACTGAAGCTTTCTTT; J: TRBJ1-1; D: TRBD1; length: 14; size: NA; V: TRBV2
CDR3: CASSQVISGNTIYF; DNA: TGCGCCAGCAGCCAAGTTATCTCTGGAAACACCATATATTTT; J: TRBJ1-3; D: NA; length: 14; size: NA; V: TRBV4-1
CDR3: CASSLSPSGSSGEQFF; DNA: TGTGCCAGCAGCTTGTCTCCTAGCGGGAGTTCTGGTGAGCAGTTCTTC; J: TRBJ2-1; D: TRBD2; length: 16; size: NA; V: TRBV5-6
CDR3: CASSPRDQETQYF; DNA: TGTGCCAGCAGCCCCCGGGATCAAGAGACCCAGTACTTC; J: TRBJ2-5; D: NA; length: 13; size: NA; V: TRBV5-4
CDR3: CASIWGGGPRNEQFF; DNA: TGTGCCAGCATTTGGGGGGGAGGCCCTCGGAATGAGCAGTTCTTC; J: TRBJ2-1; D: TRBD2; length: 15; size: NA; V: TRBV7-8
CDR3: CASSLRGQGAAVYGYTF; DNA: TGTGCCAGCAGTTTGCGAGGACAGGGGGCGGCCGTCTATGGCTACACCTTC; J: TRBJ1-2; D: TRBD1; length: 17; size: once; V: TRBV28
CDR3: CASSYGAGGPDEQYF; DNA: TGTGCCAGCAGTTACGGGGCGGGAGGGCCGGACGAGCAGTACTTC; J: TRBJ2-7; D: TRBD2; length: 15; size: few; V: TRBV6-6
CDR3: CASSPSGTGGRRGYGYTF; DNA: TGTGCCAGCAGCCCCTCCGGGACAGGGGGCCGTAGAGGCTATGGCTACACCTTC; J: TRBJ1-2; D: TRBD1; length: 18; size: NA; V: TRBV9
CDR3: CASSYRDSTSTDTQYF; DNA: TGTGCCAGCAGTTATAGGGACAGCACTAGCACAGATACGCAGTATTTT; J: TRBJ2-3; D: TRBD1; length: 16; size: NA; V: TRBV6-5
CDR3: CATASGREGEEQYF; DNA: TGTGCCACCGCCAGCGGGAGGGAGGGTGAAGAGCAGTACTTC; J: TRBJ2-7; D: TRBD2; length: 14; size: NA; V: TRBV15
CDR3: CASSRSGTEAFF; DNA: TGTGCCAGCTCACGTAGCGGCACTGAAGCTTTCTTT; J: TRBJ1-1; D: NA; length: 12; size: NA; V: TRBV18
CDR3: CASSLFGTSANTGELFF; DNA: TGCGCCAGCAGCTTGTTTGGGACTAGCGCGAACACCGGGGAGCTGTTTTTT; J: TRBJ2-2; D: TRBD2; length: 17; size: NA; V: TRBV5-1
CDR3: CASSSRLALYEQYF; DNA: TGTGCCAGCAGTTCTCGACTAGCGCTCTACGAGCAGTACTTC; J: TRBJ2-7; D: TRBD2; length: 14; size: NA; V: TRBV28
CDR3: CASTSIAQNTGELFF; DNA: TGTGCCAGTACAAGTATAGCACAGAACACCGGGGAGCTGTTTTTT; J: TRBJ2-2; D: NA; length: 15; size: NA; V: TRBV19
CDR3: CASTSLTSGRSTDTQYF; DNA: TGCGCCAGCACCTCATTGACTAGCGGGAGATCAACAGATACGCAGTATTTT; J: TRBJ2-3; D: TRBD2; length: 17; size: once; V: TRBV5-1
CDR3: CASRLTGGGQPQHF; DNA: TGTGCCAGCAGACTAACAGGGGGCGGTCAGCCCCAGCATTTT; J: TRBJ1-5; D: TRBD1; length: 14; size: NA; V: TRBV28
CDR3: CASSPGGTSGRRKQFF; DNA: TGTGCCAGCAGTCCCGGAGGGACTAGCGGGCGTCGGAAGCAGTTCTTC; J: TRBJ2-1; D: TRBD2; length: 16; size: NA; V: TRBV2
CDR3: CASSQSGTTYNEQFF; DNA: TGTGCCAGCAGCCAGTCCGGGACAACCTACAATGAGCAGTTCTTC; J: TRBJ2-1; D: NA; length: 15; size: NA; V: TRBV7-2
CDR3: CASSERQYTEAFF; DNA: TGTGCCAGCAGTGAGAGACAGTACACTGAAGCTTTCTTT; J: TRBJ1-1; D: NA; length: 13; size: few; V: TRBV6-1
CDR3: CASSLVVRDTQYF; DNA: TGTGCCAGCAGTCTTGTGGTTAGAGATACGCAGTATTTT; J: TRBJ2-3; D: NA; length: 13; size: NA; V: TRBV6-5
CDR3: CASSRTRQDWEKLFF; DNA: TGTGCCAGCAGTCGGACCCGGCAGGACTGGGAAAAACTGTTTTTT; J: TRBJ1-4; D: NA; length: 15; size: NA; V: TRBV28
CDR3: CSVPKGDTQYF; DNA: TGCAGCGTGCCCAAAGGGGATACACAGTACTTC; J: TRBJ2-7; D: NA; length: 11; size: few; V: TRBV29-1
CDR3: CASSLDLFLPGANVLTF; DNA: TGTGCCAGCAGCTTAGATTTGTTTCTCCCTGGGGCCAACGTCCTGACTTTC; J: TRBJ2-6; D: NA; length: 17; size: NA; V: TRBV11-2
CDR3: CASSLPTDNEQFF; DNA: TGTGCCAGCAGTTTGCCTACCGACAATGAGCAGTTCTTC; J: TRBJ2-1; D: NA; length: 13; size: few; V: TRBV27
CDR3: CASAIGGQADTQYF; DNA: TGTGCCAGTGCCATCGGAGGGCAGGCAGATACGCAGTATTTT; J: TRBJ2-3; D: NA; length: 14; size: once; V: TRBV19
CDR3: CASSHGPGTSGTYEQYF; DNA: TGCGCCAGCAGCCACGGGCCCGGGACTAGCGGAACCTACGAGCAGTACTTC; J: TRBJ2-7; D: TRBD2; length: 17; size: NA; V: TRBV5-1
CDR3: CASSPHNQETQYF; DNA: TGTGCCAGCAGCCCACATAACCAAGAGACCCAGTACTTC; J: TRBJ2-5; D: NA; length: 13; size: NA; V: TRBV13
CDR3: CASSEGQGGPRDTEAFF; DNA: TGTGCCAGCAGTGAAGGGCAGGGTGGTCCCCGGGACACTGAAGCTTTCTTT; J: TRBJ1-1; D: NA; length: 17; size: NA; V: TRBV6-1
CDR3: CASAREKIGELFF; DNA: TGTGCCAGCGCCCGGGAGAAGATCGGGGAGCTGTTTTTT; J: TRBJ2-2; D: NA; length: 13; size: NA; V: TRBV6-1
CDR3: CAWSPGQGNQPQHF; DNA: TGTGCCTGGAGTCCGGGGCAGGGGAATCAGCCCCAGCATTTT; J: TRBJ1-5; D: NA; length: 14; size: NA; V: TRBV30
CDR3: CASGLAPGQPQHF; DNA: TGTGCTAGTGGTTTGGCCCCAGGCCAGCCCCAGCATTTT; J: TRBJ1-5; D: NA; length: 13; size: NA; V: TRBV12-5
CDR3: CASSYRAGAATDTQYF; DNA: TGTGCCAGCAGTTACCGAGCGGGAGCCGCCACAGATACGCAGTATTTT; J: TRBJ2-3; D: TRBD2; length: 16; size: NA; V: TRBV6-6
CDR3: CASRGKGAYMNTEAFF; DNA: TGTGCCAGCAGGGGGAAAGGGGCCTACATGAACACTGAAGCTTTCTTT; J: TRBJ1-1; D: NA; length: 16; size: few; V: TRBV2
CDR3: CAWSSISGSYEQYF; DNA: TGTGCCTGGAGCTCGATTAGCGGATCTTACGAGCAGTACTTC; J: TRBJ2-7; D: NA; length: 14; size: NA; V: TRBV30
CDR3: CASSPSAGAGYEQYF; DNA: TGCGCCAGCAGCCCTTCGGCGGGAGCCGGCTACGAGCAGTACTTC; J: TRBJ2-7; D: TRBD2; length: 15; size: NA; V: TRBV4-1
CDR3: CASSGDTGDRGAVF; DNA: TGTGCCAGCAGTGGGGACACAGGGGACCGGGGAGCTGTTTTT; J: TRBJ2-2; D: TRBD1; length: 14; size: few; V: TRBV25-1
CDR3: CASSLDRTAYEQYF; DNA: TGTGCCAGCAGCTTAGACCGGACAGCCTACGAGCAGTACTTC; J: TRBJ2-7; D: NA; length: 14; size: NA; V: TRBV7-8
CDR3: CAWWQGYTGELFF; DNA: TGTGCCTGGTGGCAGGGTTATACCGGGGAGCTGTTTTTT; J: TRBJ2-2; D: NA; length: 13; size: NA; V: TRBV30
CDR3: CASSYRGDTGELFF; DNA: TGCGCCAGCAGCTATCGCGGCGACACCGGGGAGCTGTTTTTT; J: TRBJ2-2; D: NA; length: 14; size: NA; V: TRBV5-1
CDR3: CASSLDLAGGYNEQFF; DNA: TGTGCCAGCAGCTTAGACTTGGCGGGAGGTTACAATGAGCAGTTCTTC; J: TRBJ2-1; D: TRBD2; length: 16; size: few; V: TRBV11-2